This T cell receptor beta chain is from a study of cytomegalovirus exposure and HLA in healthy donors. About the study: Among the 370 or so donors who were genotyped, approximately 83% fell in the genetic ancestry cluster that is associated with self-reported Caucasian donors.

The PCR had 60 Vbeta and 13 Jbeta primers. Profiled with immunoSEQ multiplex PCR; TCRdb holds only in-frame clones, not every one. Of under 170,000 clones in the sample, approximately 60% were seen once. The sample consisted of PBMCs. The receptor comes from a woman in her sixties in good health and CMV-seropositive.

For the CDR3, the DNA is TGTGCCACCCGACAGGGGCTAAGCGATTCACCCCTCCACTTT. Its translation is CATRQGLSDSPLHF. The chain joins TRBV19 to TRBJ1-6, with 8 bases fitting TRBD1. The CDR3 is made up of 14 amino acids. CDR1 LNHDA and CDR2 SQIVND come from the germline V gene (reference sequence). Trimming at V came to 10 bases and at J to 8 bases, leaving 10 bases not matched to a gene.